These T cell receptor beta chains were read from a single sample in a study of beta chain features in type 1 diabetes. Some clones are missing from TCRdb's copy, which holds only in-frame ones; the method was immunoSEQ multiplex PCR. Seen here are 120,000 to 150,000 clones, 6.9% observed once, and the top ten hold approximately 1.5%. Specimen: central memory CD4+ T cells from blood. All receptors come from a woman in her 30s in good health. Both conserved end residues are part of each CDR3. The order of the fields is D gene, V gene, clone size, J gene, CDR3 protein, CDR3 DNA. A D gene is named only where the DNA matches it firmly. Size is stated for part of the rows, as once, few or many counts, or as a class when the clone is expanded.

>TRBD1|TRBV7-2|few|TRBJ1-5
CASSSNRGGNQPQHF
TGTGCCAGCAGCTCGAACAGGGGTGGGAATCAGCCCCAGCATTTT
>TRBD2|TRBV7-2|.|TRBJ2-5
CASSKTSGKETQYF
TGTGCCAGCAGCAAGACTAGCGGGAAAGAGACCCAGTACTTC
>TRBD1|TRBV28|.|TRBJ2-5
CASRKQGAETQYF
TGTGCCAGCAGAAAACAGGGGGCTGAGACCCAGTACTTC
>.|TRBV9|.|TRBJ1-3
CASSFENTLSGNTIYF
TGTGCCAGCAGCTTCGAGAATACTCTCTCTGGAAACACCATATATTTT
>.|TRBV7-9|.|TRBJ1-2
CASSFNRDLNGYTF
TGTGCCAGCAGCTTTAACAGGGATCTTAATGGCTACACCTTC
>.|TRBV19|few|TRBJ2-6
CACGSSGANVLTF
TGTGCCTGCGGAAGCTCTGGGGCCAACGTCCTGACTTTC
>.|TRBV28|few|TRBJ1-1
CASSPLELQVLNTEAFF
TGTGCCAGCAGCCCACTTGAGTTACAGGTTCTGAACACTGAAGCTTTCTTT
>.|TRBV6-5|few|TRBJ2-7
CASSFQTGQYEQYF
TGTGCCAGCAGTTTTCAGACAGGACAGTACGAGCAGTACTTC
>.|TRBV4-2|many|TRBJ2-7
CASSQELSTVSYEQYF
TGTGCCAGCAGCCAAGAATTGTCGACAGTCTCCTACGAGCAGTACTTC
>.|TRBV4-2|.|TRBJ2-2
CASSRSGGGANTGELFF
TGTGCCAGCAGCCGTAGCGGAGGGGGGGCGAACACCGGGGAGCTGTTTTTT
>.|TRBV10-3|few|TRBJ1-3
CAISGRNTIYF
TGTGCCATCAGTGGTAGAAACACCATATATTTT
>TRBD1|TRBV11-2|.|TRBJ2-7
CASSTYTGTGNEQYF
TGTGCCAGCAGCACCTACACCGGGACAGGGAACGAGCAGTACTTC
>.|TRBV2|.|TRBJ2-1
CASSEGDWTYNEQFF
TGTGCCAGCAGTGAAGGGGACTGGACCTACAATGAGCAGTTCTTC
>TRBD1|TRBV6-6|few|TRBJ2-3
CASSYRTGGTDTQYF
TGTGCCAGCAGTTACCGGACAGGTGGCACAGATACGCAGTATTTT
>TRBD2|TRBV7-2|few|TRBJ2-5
CASSFGGETQYF
TGTGCCAGCAGCTTCGGGGGGGAGACCCAGTACTTC
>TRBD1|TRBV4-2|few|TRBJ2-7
CASSQEGTGFRSYEQYF
TGTGCCAGCAGCCAAGAAGGGACAGGGTTTAGGTCCTACGAGCAGTACTTC
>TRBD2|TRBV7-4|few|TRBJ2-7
CASSPALAGAAYEQYF
TGTGCCAGCAGCCCCGCACTAGCGGGAGCTGCCTACGAGCAGTACTTC
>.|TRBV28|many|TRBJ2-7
CASSAPGESYEQYF
TGTGCCAGCTCAGCACCAGGGGAATCCTACGAGCAGTACTTC
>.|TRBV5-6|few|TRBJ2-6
CASSSLGGSGANVLTF
TGTGCCAGCAGCTCCCTTGGCGGCTCTGGGGCCAACGTCCTGACTTTC
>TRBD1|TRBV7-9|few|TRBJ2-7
CASSLDFGQGDEQYF
TGTGCCAGCAGCTTAGATTTTGGACAGGGAGACGAGCAGTACTTC
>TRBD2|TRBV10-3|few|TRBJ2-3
CAISEKRDTDTQYF
TGTGCCATCAGTGAGAAGCGGGACACAGATACGCAGTATTTT
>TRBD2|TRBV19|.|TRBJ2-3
CASSLYTSGRSDTQYF
TGTGCCAGTAGTCTATATACTAGCGGGAGATCAGATACGCAGTATTTT
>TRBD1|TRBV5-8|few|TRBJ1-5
CASSSGQGNQPQHF
TGTGCCAGCAGCTCCGGACAGGGGAATCAGCCCCAGCATTTT
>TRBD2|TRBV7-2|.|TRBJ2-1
CASSFKLAGGREQFF
TGTGCCAGCAGCTTCAAACTAGCGGGAGGTAGAGAGCAGTTCTTC
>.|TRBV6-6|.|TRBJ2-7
CASSSPGQGGSYEQYF
TGTGCCAGCAGTTCACCCGGACAGGGAGGGTCCTACGAGCAGTACTTC
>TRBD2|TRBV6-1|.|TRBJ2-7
CASSELAGYSYEQYF
TGTGCCAGCAGTGAACTAGCGGGGTACTCCTACGAGCAGTACTTC
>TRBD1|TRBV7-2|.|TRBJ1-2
CASSLGGTGGAGYTF
TGTGCCAGCAGCTTAGGAGGGACAGGGGGCGCGGGCTACACCTTC
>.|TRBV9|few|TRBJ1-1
CASSPTQSNTEAFF
TGTGCCAGCAGCCCAACGCAGTCGAACACTGAAGCTTTCTTT
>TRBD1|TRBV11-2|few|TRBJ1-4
CASSQDRAREKLFF
TGTGCCAGCAGCCAGGACAGGGCTAGGGAAAAACTGTTTTTT
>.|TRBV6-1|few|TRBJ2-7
CASSEGGKSYEQYF
TGTGCCAGCAGTGAAGGCGGAAAATCCTACGAGCAGTACTTC
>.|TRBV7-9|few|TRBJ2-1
CASSLVSGVPNEQFF
TGTGCCAGCAGCTTAGTTTCAGGGGTCCCCAATGAGCAGTTCTTC
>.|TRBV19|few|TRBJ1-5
CASVNRDFGNQPQHF
TGTGCCAGTGTTAACAGGGATTTCGGCAATCAGCCCCAGCATTTT
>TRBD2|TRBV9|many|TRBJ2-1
CASSARTSVYNEQFF
TGTGCCAGCAGCGCACGGACTAGCGTTTACAATGAGCAGTTCTTC
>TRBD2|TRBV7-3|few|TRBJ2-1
CASSSPLAGGNEQFF
TGTGCCAGCAGCTCTCCACTAGCGGGAGGCAATGAGCAGTTCTTC
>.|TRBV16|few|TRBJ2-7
CASSQSPAGAYEQYF
TGTGCCAGCAGCCAAAGCCCCGCGGGCGCCTACGAGCAGTACTTC
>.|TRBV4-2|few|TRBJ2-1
CASSREAGNALNEQFF
TGTGCCAGCAGCAGAGAGGCGGGGAACGCCCTCAATGAGCAGTTCTTC
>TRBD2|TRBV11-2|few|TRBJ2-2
CASSSTSARELFF
TGTGCCAGCAGTTCGACTAGCGCCAGGGAGCTGTTTTTT
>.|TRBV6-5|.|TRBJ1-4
CASRFQGLGEKLFF
TGTGCCAGCAGATTCCAGGGGTTGGGTGAAAAACTGTTTTTT
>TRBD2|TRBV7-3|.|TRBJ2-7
CASSSLAGGSYEQYF
TGTGCCAGCAGCTCGCTAGCGGGAGGGTCCTACGAGCAGTACTTC
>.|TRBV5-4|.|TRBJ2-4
CASSPRDWVDIQYF
TGTGCCAGCAGCCCCCGGGACTGGGTGGACATTCAGTACTTC
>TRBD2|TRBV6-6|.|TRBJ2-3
CASIITSGSTDTQYF
TGTGCCAGCATTATCACTAGCGGAAGCACAGATACGCAGTATTTT